These 8 T cell receptor beta chains originate from one sample sequenced in a study of blood T cell repertoires in COVID-19. Sequenced by immunoSEQ multiplex PCR; TCRdb stores in-frame clones only, minus some. The table lists around 300,000 clones, 85% to 90% of them singletons, with approximately 6% in the top ten. Sequenced sample: peripheral blood. Receptors were obtained from a woman between 45 and 60 years old with COVID-19, enrolled during active disease.

The chain joins TRBV18 to TRBJ1-3; D is undetermined. Germline values: CDR1 KGHSH, CDR2 LQKENI. Trimming took off 2 bases at V and 4 bases at J, with 12 bases between the two ends. There are 15 residues in the CDR3. The DNA for the CDR3 is TGTGCCAGCTCACCAGTCGGGGATCGCGGAAACACCATATATTTT. Its protein is CASSPVGDRGNTIYF.

The chain joins TRBV25-1 to TRBJ2-3; perhaps TRBD2 as D (5 bases). CDR3 size: 15 residues. Germline CDR1 is MGHDK and CDR2 is SYGVNS. Trimming took off 3 bases at V and 5 bases at J, with 15 bases between the two ends. CDR3 region: CASSDWSGLGDTQYF. CDR3 nucleotides: TGTGCCAGCAGTGATTGGTCGGGATTGGGAGATACGCAGTATTTT.

The chain is built from TRBV5-1 and TRBJ1-3; a possible D gene is TRBD1 (6 bases). CDR3 length: 15 residues. The V end was cut by 1 base, the J end by 8 bases, with 16 bases between. Germline assignment: CDR1 SGHRS and CDR2 YFSETQ. This CDR3 reads CASSLWSSPGDTIYF. As DNA, the CDR3 is TGCGCCAGCAGCTTGTGGTCTTCCCCAGGGGACACCATATATTTT.

In this sample, this clone turned up once. The genes are TRBV10-3 and TRBJ1-2; a possible D gene is TRBD1 (6 bases). The germline V and J ends were trimmed by 4 bases and 4 bases, with 16 bases remaining between them. The CDR3 sequence is 15 residues long. CDR1 is ENHRY, CDR2 SYGVKD, per germline. The CDR3 region is CAISAGQTFSYGYTF. The CDR3 nucleotides read TGTGCCATCAGTGCTGGACAGACGTTCAGCTATGGCTACACCTTC.

The chain uses TRBV29-1 and TRBJ2-1; 9 positions agree with TRBD2. Per germline, CDR1 SQVTM and CDR2 ANQGSEA. The CDR3 is made up of 14 amino acids. With V trimmed by 7 bases and J by 9 bases, 13 bases remained unmatched. The CDR3 sequence: CSGHRGRAIPEQFF. CDR3 bases: TGCAGCGGCCACCGCGGGAGGGCCATCCCTGAGCAGTTCTTC.

Here the CDR3 reads CAWKASGPTSDVGQYF. The CDR3 coding sequence is TGTGCCTGGAAGGCTAGCGGGCCAACGTCAGATGTGGGGCAGTACTTC. This chain links TRBV30 with TRBJ2-7; TRBD2 aligns across 8 bases. This CDR3 contains 16 residues. The V gene end was trimmed by 4 bases and the J gene end by 9 bases; junction bases not matched to a gene: 20. Germline CDR1 and CDR2: GTSNPN and SVGIG (reference sequence).

This chain uses TRBV6-5 with TRBJ1-1, with TRBD1 as a possible D gene (6 bases). The germline V gene encodes CDR1 MNHEY and CDR2 SVGAGI. CDR3 size: 14 residues. Trimming cost V 10 bases and J 5 bases, with 20 bases left between them. The CDR3 sequence is CATTRGGAGTEAFF. The CDR3, as DNA: TGTGCCACCACCCGTGGGGGCGCCGGGACTGAAGCTTTCTTT.

V gene TRBV6-5 combines with J gene TRBJ1-5; D is unresolved. The CDR3 is made up of 15 amino acids. Germline CDR1 is MNHEY and CDR2 is SVGAGI. The V and J ends lost 6 bases and 4 bases respectively, with 16 bases between them. Written as DNA, the CDR3 is TGTGCCAGCAGACGCGATCCCAACTGGAATCAGCCCCAGCATTTT. This codes for CASRRDPNWNQPQHF.